The 8 T cell receptor beta chains listed next were all sequenced from one sample in a study of CD8 T cells in ankylosing spondylitis. TCRdb itself ran the 5' RACE reads through MiXCR, one entry per CDR3 protein. Among approximately 250,000 distinct CDR3 sequences listed, roughly a quarter were seen once. The sample taken for sequencing was blood, either unsorted or a sorted T cell fraction (not recorded which). The receptor source for this set is a male donor with ankylosing spondylitis or in good health (not recorded which).

This clonotype appeared a few times. The V call is TRBV28, the J call TRBJ2-7, with D perhaps TRBD2 (5 bases). The germline gives CDR1 MDHEN, CDR2 SYDVKM. V lost 5 bases and J 3 bases, leaving 23 bases between the germline ends. This CDR3 comprises 17 residues. CDR3 amino acids: CASSLSTLRDPIYEQYF. CDR3 coding DNA: TGTGCCAGCAGTCTTAGCACCCTCCGGGATCCGATCTACGAGCAGTACTTC.

This clonotype was counted many times. The J gene is TRBJ2-5, the V gene TRBV10-3, with D tentatively TRBD2 (6 bases). CDR1 is ENHRY, CDR2 SYGVKD, per germline. Trimming took 4 bases from V and 9 from J, leaving 18 bases between them. CDR3 size: 14 residues. Here the CDR3 reads CAISGQRDGGSQYF. The DNA of the CDR3 is TGTGCCATCAGTGGTCAACGGGACGGGGGTTCCCAGTACTTC.

This clonotype was counted only a few times. This chain's CDR3 is CSAKPLSSGHTDTQYF. The CDR3, as DNA: TGCAGCGCTAAGCCCTTGTCCTCTGGCCACACAGATACGCAGTATTTT. This sequence joins TRBV29-1 and TRBJ2-3; D ambiguous. CDR3 length: 16 residues. V was shortened by 7 bases and J by 2 bases, with 22 bases between the two germline ends. Germline V lookup: CDR1 SQVTM, CDR2 ANQGSEA.

V is TRBV20-1 and J is TRBJ1-1; D perhaps matches TRBD1 (6 bases). V dropped 6 bases and J dropped 0 bases, with 23 bases sitting between them. There are 17 residues in the CDR3. Germline lookup yields CDR1 DFQATT and CDR2 SNEGSKA (reference sequence). The CDR3 region is CSAQTGRGWGMNTEAFF. The CDR3 nucleotides are TGCAGTGCCCAGACGGGCAGGGGTTGGGGGATGAACACTGAAGCTTTCTTT.

This clonotype was counted many times. The chain combines TRBV12-3 or TRBV12-4 with TRBJ1-5; D is uncertain. Trimming removed 5 bases at V and 3 bases at J, with 11 bases between. CDR3 size: 14 residues. The CDR3 is CASSPDGPNQPQHF. Here the CDR3 DNA reads TGTGCCAGCAGTCCGGACGGGCCCAATCAGCCCCAGCATTTT.

CDR3 in amino acids: CASSTRTGGNTIYF. Written as DNA, the CDR3 is TGTGCCAGCAGCACACGGACAGGGGGAAACACCATATATTTT. V gene TRBV5-4 combines with J gene TRBJ1-3, with 8 bases aligning to TRBD1. Germline lookup yields CDR1 SGHNT and CDR2 YYREEE (reference sequence). The CDR3 has 14 amino acids. The V segment lost 4 bases and the J segment 4 bases; nucleotides outside the gene matches: 4.

This clonotype has only a few counts. The chain is built from TRBV7-8 and TRBJ1-1, with D uncertain. The CDR3 length is 16 residues. Germline lookup yields CDR1 SGHVS and CDR2 FQNEAQ. Trimming left V 1 base short and J 0 bases short, with 12 bases between. CDR3 loop: CASSLGRAAMNTEAFF. The DNA for the CDR3 is TGTGCCAGCAGCTTAGGAAGAGCAGCAATGAACACTGAAGCTTTCTTT. The whole variable domain, remainder taken from reference TRBV7-8 and TRBJ1-1, is GAGVSQSPRYKVAKRGQDVALRCDPISGHVSLFWYQQALGQGPEFLTYFQNEAQLDKSGLPSDRFFAERPEGSVSTLKIQRTQQEDSAVYLCASSLGRAAMNTEAFFGQGTRLTVV.

The genes are TRBV12-3 or TRBV12-4 and TRBJ2-4; TRBD2 aligns across 14 bases. The CDR3 contains 17 residues. With V trimmed by 7 bases and J by 1 base, 6 bases remained unmatched. CDR3 loop: CASTTSGGALAKNIQYF. In nucleotides, the CDR3 is TGTGCCAGCACGACTAGCGGGGGGGCCCTTGCCAAAAACATTCAGTACTTC.